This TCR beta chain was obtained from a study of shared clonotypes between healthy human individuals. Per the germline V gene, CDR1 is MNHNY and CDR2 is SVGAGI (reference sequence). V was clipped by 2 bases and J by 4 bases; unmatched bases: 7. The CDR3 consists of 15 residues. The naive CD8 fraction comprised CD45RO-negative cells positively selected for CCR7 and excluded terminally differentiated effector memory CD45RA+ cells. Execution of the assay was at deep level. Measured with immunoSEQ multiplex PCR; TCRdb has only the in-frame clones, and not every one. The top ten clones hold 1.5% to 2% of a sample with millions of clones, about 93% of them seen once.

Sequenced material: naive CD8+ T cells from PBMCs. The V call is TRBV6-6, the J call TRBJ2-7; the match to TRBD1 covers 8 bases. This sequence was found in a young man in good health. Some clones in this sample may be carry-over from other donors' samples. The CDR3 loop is CASSYGAGGLYEQYF. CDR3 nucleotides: TGTGCCAGCAGTTACGGGGCAGGGGGCTTATACGAGCAGTACTTC.